This T cell receptor (beta chain) came from a study of technical replicates of blood from a handful of donors. Trimming cost V 5 bases and J 5 bases; bases outside gene matches: 3. Germline V gene sequence: CDR1 MNHEY, CDR2 SVGAGI. This CDR3 contains 14 residues. Profiled with immunoSEQ multiplex PCR; TCRdb holds only in-frame clones, not every one. The sample lists some 89,000 clones, about 95% seen once, with around 0.33% in the top ten. This sequence was found in a human donor in good health. The V call is TRBV6-5, the J call TRBJ2-1; the match to TRBD1 covers 10 bases. Source material: T cells isolated from PBMCs. CDR3 residues: CASSPGTGDNEQFF. The DNA for the CDR3 is TGTGCCAGCAGTCCCGGGACAGGGGACAATGAGCAGTTCTTC.